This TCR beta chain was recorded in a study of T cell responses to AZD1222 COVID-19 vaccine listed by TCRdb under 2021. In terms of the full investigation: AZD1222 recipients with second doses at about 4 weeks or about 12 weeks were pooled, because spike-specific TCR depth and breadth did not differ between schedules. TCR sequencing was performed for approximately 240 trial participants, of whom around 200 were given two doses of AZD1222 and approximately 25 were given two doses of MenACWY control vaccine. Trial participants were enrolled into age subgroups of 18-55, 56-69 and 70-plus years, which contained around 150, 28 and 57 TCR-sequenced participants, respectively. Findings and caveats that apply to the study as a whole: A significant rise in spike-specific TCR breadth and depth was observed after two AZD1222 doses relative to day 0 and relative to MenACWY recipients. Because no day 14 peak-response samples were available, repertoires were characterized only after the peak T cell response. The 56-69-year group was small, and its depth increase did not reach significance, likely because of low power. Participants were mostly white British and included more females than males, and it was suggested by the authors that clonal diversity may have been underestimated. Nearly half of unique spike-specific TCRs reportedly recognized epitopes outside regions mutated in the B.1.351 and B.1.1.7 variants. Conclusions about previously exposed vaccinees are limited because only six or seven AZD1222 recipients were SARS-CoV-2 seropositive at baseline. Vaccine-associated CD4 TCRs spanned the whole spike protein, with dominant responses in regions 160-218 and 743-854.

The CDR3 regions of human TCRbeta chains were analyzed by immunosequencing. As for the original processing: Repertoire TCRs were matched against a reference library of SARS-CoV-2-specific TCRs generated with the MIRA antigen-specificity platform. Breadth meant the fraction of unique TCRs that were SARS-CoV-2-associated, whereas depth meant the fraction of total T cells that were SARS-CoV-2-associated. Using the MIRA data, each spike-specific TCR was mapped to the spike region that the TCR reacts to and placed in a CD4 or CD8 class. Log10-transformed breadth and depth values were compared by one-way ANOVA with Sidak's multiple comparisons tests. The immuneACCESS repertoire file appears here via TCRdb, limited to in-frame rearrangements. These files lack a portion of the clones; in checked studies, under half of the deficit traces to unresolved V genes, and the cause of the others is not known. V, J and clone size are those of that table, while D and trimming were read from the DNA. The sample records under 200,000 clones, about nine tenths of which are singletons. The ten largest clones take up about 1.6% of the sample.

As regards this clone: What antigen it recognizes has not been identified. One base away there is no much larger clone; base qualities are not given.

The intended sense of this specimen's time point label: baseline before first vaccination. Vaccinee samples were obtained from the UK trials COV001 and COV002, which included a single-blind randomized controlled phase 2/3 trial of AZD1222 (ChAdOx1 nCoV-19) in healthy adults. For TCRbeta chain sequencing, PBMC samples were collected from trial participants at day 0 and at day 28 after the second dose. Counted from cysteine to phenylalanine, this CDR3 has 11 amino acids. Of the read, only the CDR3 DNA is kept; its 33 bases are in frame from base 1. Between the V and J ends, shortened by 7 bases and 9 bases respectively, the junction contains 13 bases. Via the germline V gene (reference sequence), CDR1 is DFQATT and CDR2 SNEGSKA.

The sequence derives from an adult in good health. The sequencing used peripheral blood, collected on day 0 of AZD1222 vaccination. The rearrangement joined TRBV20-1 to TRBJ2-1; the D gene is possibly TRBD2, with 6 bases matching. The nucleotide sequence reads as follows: TGCAGTGTCCCGACTAGTTTTGAGCAGTTCTTC. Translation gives CSVPTSFEQFF.